This TCR beta chain was recovered during a study of T cells in Graves' hyperthyroidism and ophthalmopathy. Study-wide results and caveats: Ophthalmopathy was model-predicted a median around seven months pre-onset. Among clonotypes expanded in thyroid above 0.001, most were also found in blood. Stable hyperthyroidism was told apart from ophthalmopathy by a model built on 13 V-J features.

Blood dates from first hyperthyroidism diagnosis, before any ophthalmopathy symptoms. Germline CDR1 is LNHDA and CDR2 is SQIVND (reference sequence). CDR3 size: 16 residues. Deletions cut 6 bases from V and 4 bases from J, with 19 bases between. Amplified TCR beta CDR3 regions derived from RNA transcripts. When the TCR CDR3 underwent first-round RT-PCR, the HTBI primer set was used. TCRdb re-derived calls from the multiplex PCR reads in MiXCR, one entry per CDR3 protein. The sample carries a few hundred thousand distinct CDR3 sequences, roughly 14% recorded once. A remark on this clonotype: As yet, its antigen is unknown. This may be a read error: a much more frequent sequence differs by one nucleotide. The CDR3 does not end in the conserved phenylalanine or tryptophan, so this is likely a read error.

The rearrangement uses TRBV19 and TRBJ1-5; TRBD1 might be the D (5 bases). The clonotype originates from a man under 40 with Graves' hyperthyroidism that later progressed to Graves' ophthalmopathy. Sequencing was done on a sample of blood. The chain's CDR3 is CASRGFSRAPNQPQHL. The DNA for the CDR3 is TGTGCCAGTAGAGGCTTTTCCAGGGCACCAAATCAGCCCCAGCATCTT.